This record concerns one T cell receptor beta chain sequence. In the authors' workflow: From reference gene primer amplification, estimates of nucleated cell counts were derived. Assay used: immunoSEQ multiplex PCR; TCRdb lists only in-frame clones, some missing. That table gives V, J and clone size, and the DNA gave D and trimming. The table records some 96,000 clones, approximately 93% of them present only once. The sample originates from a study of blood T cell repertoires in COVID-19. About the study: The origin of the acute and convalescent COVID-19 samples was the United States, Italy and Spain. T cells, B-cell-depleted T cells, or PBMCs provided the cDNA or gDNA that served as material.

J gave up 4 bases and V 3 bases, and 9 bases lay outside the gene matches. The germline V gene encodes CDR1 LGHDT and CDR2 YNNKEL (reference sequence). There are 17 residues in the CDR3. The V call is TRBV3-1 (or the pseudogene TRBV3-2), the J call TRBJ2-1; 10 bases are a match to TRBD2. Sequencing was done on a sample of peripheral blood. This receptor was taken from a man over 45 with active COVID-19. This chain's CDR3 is CASSQAHSGRSYNEQFF. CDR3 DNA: TGTGCCAGCAGCCAGGCCCATAGCGGGAGGAGTTACAATGAGCAGTTCTTC.